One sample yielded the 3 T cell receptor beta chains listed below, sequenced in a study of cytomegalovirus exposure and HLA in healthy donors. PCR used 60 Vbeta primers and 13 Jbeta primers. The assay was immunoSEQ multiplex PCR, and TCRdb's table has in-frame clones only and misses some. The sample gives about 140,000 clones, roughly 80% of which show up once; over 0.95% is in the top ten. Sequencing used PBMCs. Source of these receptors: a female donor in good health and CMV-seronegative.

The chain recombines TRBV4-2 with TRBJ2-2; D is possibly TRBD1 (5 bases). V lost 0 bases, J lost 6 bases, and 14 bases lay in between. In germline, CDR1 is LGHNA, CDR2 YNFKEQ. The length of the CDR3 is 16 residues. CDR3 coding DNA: TGTGCCAGCAGCCAAGAAGAATCGGGCAGGGCCGGGGAGCTGTTTTTT. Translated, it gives CASSQEESGRAGELFF.

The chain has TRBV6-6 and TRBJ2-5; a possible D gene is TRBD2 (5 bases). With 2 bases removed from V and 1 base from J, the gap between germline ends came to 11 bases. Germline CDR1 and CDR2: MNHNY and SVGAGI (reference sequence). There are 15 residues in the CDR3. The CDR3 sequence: CASSYVSEGQETQYF. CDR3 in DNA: TGTGCCAGCAGTTACGTCTCCGAGGGCCAAGAGACCCAGTACTTC.

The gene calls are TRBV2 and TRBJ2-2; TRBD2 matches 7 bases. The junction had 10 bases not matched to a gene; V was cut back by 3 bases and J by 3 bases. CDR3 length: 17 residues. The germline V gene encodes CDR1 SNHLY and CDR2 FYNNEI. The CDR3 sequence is CASSDPGSSGDTGELFF. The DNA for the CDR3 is TGTGCCAGCAGTGACCCCGGGTCTAGCGGTGACACCGGGGAGCTGTTTTTT.